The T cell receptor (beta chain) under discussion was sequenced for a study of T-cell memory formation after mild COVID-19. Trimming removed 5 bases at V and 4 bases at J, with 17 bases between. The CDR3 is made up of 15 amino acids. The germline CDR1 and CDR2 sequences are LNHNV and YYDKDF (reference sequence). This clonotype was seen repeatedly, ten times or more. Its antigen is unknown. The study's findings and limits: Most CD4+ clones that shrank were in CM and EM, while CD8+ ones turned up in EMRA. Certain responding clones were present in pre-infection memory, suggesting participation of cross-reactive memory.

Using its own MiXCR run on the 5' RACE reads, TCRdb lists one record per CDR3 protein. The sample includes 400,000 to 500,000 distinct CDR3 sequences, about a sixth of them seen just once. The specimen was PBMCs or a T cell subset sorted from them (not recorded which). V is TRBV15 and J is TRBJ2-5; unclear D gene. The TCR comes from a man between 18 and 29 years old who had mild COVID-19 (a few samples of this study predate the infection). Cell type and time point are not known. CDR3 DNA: TGTGCCACCAGCGCACGTAAGGGTTTGGGAGAGACCCAGTACTTC. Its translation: CATSARKGLGETQYF.